What follows describes a single T cell receptor (beta chain). Antigen unknown. The protocol attached unique molecular identifiers to individual cDNA molecules. TCRdb itself ran the 5' RACE reads through MiXCR, one entry per CDR3 protein. The sample consists of approximately 50,000 distinct CDR3 sequences, approximately 9.8% of them appearing once. The entry originates in a study of early T cells in non-severe SARS-CoV-2 infection. Study details: Chains were unpaired, as sequencing was done on bulk RNA from unsorted whole blood.

The CDR3 covers 14 residues. The germline gives CDR1 SGHTA, CDR2 FQGTGA. With 3 bases removed from V and 5 bases from J, the gap between germline ends came to 12 bases. Study results and caveats: VDJdb matches were skewed toward anti-spike CD8 T cell responses.

The TCR originated in an adult who was a healthcare worker with PCR-confirmed SARS-CoV-2 infection or an uninfected control (not recorded which). Input material: whole blood. This sequence joins TRBV7-3 and TRBJ2-3, with D uncertain. In nucleotides, the CDR3 is TGTGCCAGCAGCTTTGGTAACCGAATAGATACGCAGTATTTT. Translation: CASSFGNRIDTQYF. The entire variable domain, with the rest obtained from reference TRBV7-3 and TRBJ2-3, is as follows: GAGVSQTPSNKVTEKGKYVELRCDPISGHTALYWYRQSLGQGPEFLIYFQGTGAADDSGLPNDRFFAVRPEGSVSTLKIQRTERGDSAVYLCASSFGNRIDTQYFGPGTRLTVL.